Here is one T cell receptor (beta chain) with its context. Its antigen is unidentified. Produced via immunoSEQ multiplex PCR; TCRdb's table is partial and in-frame only. Of about 56,000 clones listed, roughly 92% are singletons. This record comes from a study of cytomegalovirus exposure and HLA in healthy donors. The study's findings and limits: Through in vitro validation, three CMV-associated chains were shown to be specific for CMV antigens. According to a subsequent analysis, TCR clusters from the first cohort were inclined to appear together in the roughly 120 validation repertoires. Many donors shared some public TCRs, even though most TCR sequences were rare.

J gave up 7 bases and V 1 base, and 15 bases lay outside the gene matches. The germline V gene has CDR1 SEHNR and CDR2 FQNEAQ (reference sequence). The CDR3 consists of 18 residues. The sample taken for sequencing was PBMCs. The J gene is TRBJ1-5, the V gene TRBV7-9, with 8 nucleotides matching TRBD1. The TCR originated in a man aged 18 to 29 in good health and CMV-seronegative. The CDR3 loop is CASSLVLAGQDSWQPQHF. DNA for the CDR3: TGTGCCAGCAGCTTAGTATTGGCGGGACAGGATTCTTGGCAGCCCCAGCATTTT.